These 28 T cell receptor beta chains came from one sample sequenced in a study of T cell changes during pregnancy in multiple sclerosis. Produced via immunoSEQ multiplex PCR; TCRdb's table is partial and in-frame only. This sample has around 100,000 clones, with about 89% found just once. Sequenced material: peripheral blood, taken after pregnancy. These receptors originate from a female donor with multiple sclerosis, enrolled in a pregnancy study.

This clone appeared a single time. The J gene is TRBJ2-1, the V gene TRBV6-1; no reliable D call. Trimming took off 6 bases at V and 4 bases at J, with 7 bases between the two ends. This CDR3 has 12 amino acids. Per germline, CDR1 MNHNS and CDR2 SASEGT. The CDR3 DNA reads TGTGCCAGCAGCTCACAGTACAATGAGCAGTTCTTC. Amino acids: CASSSQYNEQFF.

This rearrangement joins TRBV9 to TRBJ2-2, with TRBD2 as a possible D gene (6 bases). The CDR3 has 12 amino acids. Germline V CDR1 and CDR2: SGDLS, YYNGEE. Trimming stripped 4 bases from V and 5 bases from J, with 6 bases between. CDR3 DNA: TGTGCCAGCAGCCGGGGGACCGGGGAGCTGTTTTTT. Its protein is CASSRGTGELFF.

This clone was found once. V usage is TRBV15 and J usage is TRBJ2-7, with D perhaps TRBD1 (6 bases). The CDR3 consists of 15 residues. V lost 5 bases, J lost 3 bases, and 17 bases lay in between. In germline, CDR1 is LNHNV, CDR2 YYDKDF (reference sequence). CDR3 DNA sequence: TGTGCCACCAGCCGGACAGCCGCGAGGCTCTACGAGCAGTACTTC. It specifies CATSRTAARLYEQYF. Looking up the rest from reference TRBV15 and TRBJ2-7 gives the full variable domain: DAMVIQNPRYQVTQFGKPVTLSCSQTLNHNVMYWYQQKSSQAPKLLFHYYDKDFNNEADTPDNFQSRRPNTSFCFLDIRSPGLGDTAMYLCATSRTAARLYEQYFGPGTRLTVT.

The V and J genes are TRBV5-5 and TRBJ2-4, with D unclear. The CDR3 sequence is 15 residues long. Germline V lookup: CDR1 SGHKS, CDR2 YYEKEE (reference sequence). Trimming left V 4 bases short and J 0 bases short, with 11 bases between. This chain's CDR3 is CASSPTSLAKNIQYF. The CDR3, as DNA: TGTGCCAGCAGCCCTACGTCATTAGCCAAAAACATTCAGTACTTC.

This sequence joins TRBV28 and TRBJ2-2, with 9 nucleotides matching TRBD1. The CDR3 consists of 15 residues. CDR1 is MDHEN and CDR2 is SYDVKM in the germline V gene. With V trimmed by 5 bases and J by 13 bases, 14 bases remained unmatched. In nucleotides, the CDR3 is TGTGCCAGCAGTAGAGGACAGGGGACTCCGGGGACGCTGTTTTTT. This translates into CASSRGQGTPGTLFF.

The chain employs TRBV4-1 and TRBJ1-2; TRBD1 matches 7 bases. This CDR3 spans 18 amino acids. With 1 base clipped from V and 0 bases from J, the junction kept 11 bases outside the gene matches. CDR1 is MGHRA and CDR2 is YSYEKL in the germline V gene. The CDR3 spells CASSQGGAGGPANYGYTF. The DNA of the CDR3 is TGCGCCAGCAGCCAAGGAGGGGCAGGGGGACCAGCTAACTATGGCTACACCTTC.

The chain uses TRBV11-1 and TRBJ2-1; maybe TRBD2 (7 bases). Germline-derived CDR1 and CDR2 are SGHAT and FQDESV (reference sequence). V was shortened by 2 bases and J by 4 bases, with 18 bases between the two germline ends. The CDR3 contains 17 residues. The CDR3 loop reads CASSLFAPGGPYNEQFF. The CDR3 DNA reads TGTGCCAGCAGCTTATTTGCTCCGGGGGGCCCTTACAATGAGCAGTTCTTC.

This rearrangement joins TRBV7-3 to TRBJ2-7; tentative D call: TRBD2 (5 bases). V was trimmed by 1 base and J by 7 bases, leaving 11 bases between them. This CDR3 is built from 13 residues. Germline CDR1 and CDR2: SGHTA and FQGTGA. The CDR3 DNA reads TGTGCCAGCAGCTTAAAGCCGGACTGGGAGCAGTACTTC. This encodes CASSLKPDWEQYF.

This sequence joins TRBV19 and TRBJ1-5; 8 nucleotides agree with TRBD1. Germline assignment: CDR1 LNHDA and CDR2 SQIVND (reference sequence). V dropped 7 bases and J dropped 0; count of bases not matched to a gene: 8. CDR3 length: 16 residues. The DNA for the CDR3 is TGTGCCAGTAACATCGGACAGGGCTATAGCAATCAGCCCCAGCATTTT. Protein sequence: CASNIGQGYSNQPQHF.

V is TRBV9 and J is TRBJ1-2, with a weak D call TRBD1 (5 bases). The V end was cut by 0 bases, the J end by 2 bases, with 8 bases between. The CDR3 has 14 amino acids. Germline V gene lookup returns CDR1 SGDLS and CDR2 YYNGEE. The CDR3 sequence is CASSVATGNYGYTF. The CDR3 nucleotides read TGTGCCAGCAGCGTAGCTACAGGAAACTATGGCTACACCTTC.

This clone has at least ten counts. The genes are TRBV6-5 and TRBJ1-3; the D gene is possibly TRBD1 (6 bases). The CDR3 sequence is 15 residues long. Trimming removed 6 bases at V and 0 bases at J, with 12 bases between. Germline V gene lookup returns CDR1 MNHEY and CDR2 SVGAGI. CDR3 amino acids: CASRSTGFSGNTIYF. Written as DNA, the CDR3 is TGTGCCAGCAGATCGACAGGTTTCTCTGGAAACACCATATATTTT.

This clone was picked up one time. The chain carries TRBV12-5 and TRBJ2-6; D is possibly TRBD1 (5 bases). The CDR3 has 18 amino acids. Germline V gives CDR1 LGHNT, CDR2 FRNRAP. V shed 5 bases and J shed 5 bases, with 22 bases lying between them. The CDR3 DNA reads as TGTGCTAGTGGTGGCCACGGTGCAGGACAAAGTCGGGCCAACGTCCTGACTTTC. Translated, it gives CASGGHGAGQSRANVLTF.

V gene TRBV7-3 combines with J gene TRBJ2-5; no clear D gene. The germline CDR1 and CDR2 sequences are SGHTA and FQGTGA. The CDR3 consists of 15 residues. V was shortened by 2 bases and J by 1 base, with 11 bases between the two germline ends. As DNA, the CDR3 is TGTGCCAGCAGCTTATACGCCCAGGCCCAAGAGACCCAGTACTTC. This codes for CASSLYAQAQETQYF.

This chain joins TRBV29-1 and TRBJ1-2; D call uncertain. The CDR3 totals 11 residues. Trimming shortened V by 5 bases and J by 0 bases, and 4 bases separated the two germline ends. Germline CDR1 and CDR2: SQVTM and ANQGSEA. CDR3 in amino acids: CSVSANYGYTF. CDR3 nucleotide sequence: TGCAGCGTTTCCGCTAACTATGGCTACACCTTC. The full variable domain, completed using reference TRBV29-1 and TRBJ1-2, is SAVISQKPSRDICQRGTSLTIQCQVDSQVTMMFWYRQQPGQSLTLIATANQGSEATYESGFVIDKFPISRPNLTFSTLTVSNMSPEDSSIYLCSVSANYGYTFGSGTRLTVV.

V is TRBV7-9 and J is TRBJ2-5; no clear D gene. Germline-derived CDR1 and CDR2 are SEHNR and FQNEAQ (reference sequence). The CDR3 length is 16 residues. Trimming removed 5 bases at V and 5 bases at J, with 21 bases between. The CDR3 spells CASSPEPVKDKETQYF. CDR3 DNA sequence: TGTGCCAGCAGCCCAGAGCCTGTAAAAGACAAGGAGACCCAGTACTTC.

The chain is built from TRBV2 and TRBJ1-1; maybe TRBD1 (5 bases). CDR3 length: 11 amino acids. The V end lost 8 bases, the J end lost 7 bases, and 11 bases lay between the germline ends. CDR1 is SNHLY, CDR2 FYNNEI, per germline. This CDR3 reads CASVTGFEAFF. DNA for the CDR3: TGTGCCAGCGTCACAGGATTTGAAGCTTTCTTT.

V and J are TRBV4-1 and TRBJ2-5, with D possibly being TRBD1 (6 bases). The germline V and J ends were trimmed by 3 bases and 4 bases, with 18 bases remaining between them. The length of the CDR3 is 16 residues. Per the germline V gene, CDR1 is MGHRA and CDR2 is YSYEKL. The CDR3 DNA reads as TGCGCCAGCAGCCATCCTCAGGGTCTAGGGGGAGAGACCCAGTACTTC. Protein: CASSHPQGLGGETQYF.

The chain carries TRBV10-2 and TRBJ2-1; 9 bases map to TRBD1. Germline V gene sequence: CDR1 WSHSY, CDR2 SAAADI. There are 13 residues in the CDR3. The V and J ends lost 10 bases and 8 bases, in that order; junction bases with no gene match: 9. CDR3 nucleotide sequence: TGCGCCATCCAATCCGGGACAGGGTATGAGCAGTTCTTC. This codes for CAIQSGTGYEQFF.

This sequence joins TRBV2 and TRBJ1-5; TRBD1 aligns across 9 bases. The CDR3 runs 14 residues. Germline CDR1 reads SNHLY; CDR2 reads FYNNEI. With V trimmed by 3 bases and J by 5 bases, 2 bases remained unmatched. As DNA, the CDR3 is TGTGCCAGCAGTGACGACAGGGGGGATCAGCCCCAGCATTTT. Amino acid sequence: CASSDDRGDQPQHF. The whole variable domain, remainder taken from reference TRBV2 and TRBJ1-5, is EPEVTQTPSHQVTQMGQEVILRCVPISNHLYFYWYRQILGQKVEFLVSFYNNEISEKSEIFDDQFSVERPDGSNFTLKIRSTKLEDSAMYFCASSDDRGDQPQHFGDGTRLSIL.

This rearrangement joins TRBV7-2 to TRBJ1-1; D unclear. Trimming stripped 3 bases from V and 7 bases from J, with 15 bases between. This CDR3 contains 14 residues. The germline CDR1 and CDR2 sequences are SGHTA and FQGNSA. DNA for the CDR3: TGTGCCAGCAGCTTTGGAGGGTCCCTGGGTGAAGCTTTCTTT. Amino acids: CASSFGGSLGEAFF.

The chain is built from TRBV5-1 and TRBJ2-1, with 8 bases fitting TRBD2. The V gene end was trimmed by 3 bases and the J gene end by 6 bases; junction bases not matched to a gene: 8. Germline assignment: CDR1 SGHRS and CDR2 YFSETQ. This CDR3 spans 15 amino acids. CDR3 in DNA: TGCGCCAGCAGCTCCGGGACTAGAGTTAGCAATGAGCAGTTCTTC. Translation gives CASSSGTRVSNEQFF.

The chain couples TRBV14 to TRBJ2-5, with 9 bases that match TRBD2. The CDR3 is 15 residues long. V gave up 4 bases and J gave up 0 bases; unmatched junction bases: 3. CDR1 and CDR2 (germline): SGHDN, FVKESK. The CDR3, as DNA: TGTGCCAGCAGCCTGGGACTAGCCGACCAAGAGACCCAGTACTTC. This translates into CASSLGLADQETQYF.

The V call is TRBV6-6, the J call TRBJ1-5; D ambiguous. CDR1 is MNHNY, CDR2 SVGAGI, per germline (reference sequence). Trimming shortened V by 5 bases and J by 2 bases, and 16 bases separated the two germline ends. This CDR3 has 16 amino acids. The CDR3 loop is CASSRLEVRGNQPQHF. The CDR3, as DNA: TGTGCCAGCAGTCGGCTGGAGGTTCGGGGCAATCAGCCCCAGCATTTT.

The V and J genes are TRBV4-1 and TRBJ2-1; 7 bases are shared with TRBD2. This CDR3 has 13 amino acids. Germline V gene data show CDR1 as MGHRA and CDR2 as YSYEKL. Trimming removed 3 bases from V and 8 bases from J; junction bases left unmatched: 4. CDR3 nucleotides: TGCGCCAGCAGCCAGGGGGGGAATGATGAGCAGTTCTTC. Its protein product is CASSQGGNDEQFF.

The genes are TRBV29-1 and TRBJ2-1; TRBD2 aligns across 9 bases. CDR3 size: 13 residues. In germline, CDR1 is SQVTM, CDR2 ANQGSEA. The V and J ends lost 3 bases and 15 bases, in that order; junction bases with no gene match: 12. This CDR3 is CSVDPVASGDTFF. Here the CDR3 DNA reads TGCAGCGTTGATCCCGTGGCTAGCGGGGATACGTTCTTC.

The V and J genes are TRBV2 and TRBJ2-7; TRBD2 aligns across 9 bases. The V gene end was trimmed by 2 bases and the J gene end by 1 base; junction bases not matched to a gene: 3. Per the germline V gene, CDR1 is SNHLY and CDR2 is FYNNEI. There are 15 residues in the CDR3. DNA of the CDR3: TGTGCCAGCAGTGAAAGGAGCGGGGGGTCCTACGAGCAGTACTTC. Amino acids: CASSERSGGSYEQYF.

V usage is TRBV10-3 and J usage is TRBJ2-7, with D possibly matching TRBD2 (5 bases). V lost 6 bases to trimming and J lost 3 bases, with 12 bases between them. CDR1 ENHRY and CDR2 SYGVKD come from the germline V gene. The CDR3 extends over 13 amino acids. CDR3 sequence reads: CAIRRGGDYEQYF. CDR3 bases: TGTGCCATCAGACGGGGTGGGGACTACGAGCAGTACTTC.

This chain connects TRBV7-8 to TRBJ2-5; D uncertain. This CDR3 spans 13 amino acids. The V end was cut by 0 bases, the J end by 4 bases, with 6 bases between. Germline V gene sequence: CDR1 SGHVS, CDR2 FQNEAQ. CDR3 nucleotides: TGTGCCAGCAGCTTAGCGTCCGGAGAGACCCAGTACTTC. Its translation: CASSLASGETQYF.